This is a list of T cell receptor beta chains from one sample in a study of T cell changes during pregnancy in multiple sclerosis. The table came from immunoSEQ multiplex PCR; TCRdb's copy has only in-frame clones and leaves some out. The table lists fewer than 85,000 clones, 92% of them singletons. Sample: peripheral blood, taken in the second trimester of pregnancy. The receptor source for this set is a female donor with multiple sclerosis, enrolled in a pregnancy study. Both conserved end residues are part of each CDR3. D genes are given only for firm matches. Not every row has a clone size; where given, it reads once, few, many or a size class.

. TRBJ1-1 TRBV7-9 . TGTGCCAGCACCCTAGTGAGGGTCGAGGAAGCTTTCTTT CASTLVRVEEAFF
TRBD1 TRBJ1-1 TRBV28 . TGTGCCAGCAGTTTCGTAACAGGGGGATCTATCACTGAAGCTTTCTTT CASSFVTGGSITEAFF
. TRBJ2-7 TRBV27 . TGTGCCAGCAGTTTGAAACAGTCCTACGAGCAGTACTTC CASSLKQSYEQYF
. TRBJ2-7 TRBV6-5 once TGTGCCAGCAGTTCCCACGACAGGATCTACGAGCAGTACTTC CASSSHDRIYEQYF
TRBD1 TRBJ1-2 TRBV9 . TGTGCCAGCAGCGTAGACGGGACAGGGAAGTCGCGCTACACCTTC CASSVDGTGKSRYTF
TRBD1 TRBJ2-7 TRBV4-3 once TGCGCCAGCAGCCAAGATTTGGGGGCAGGGGGCAGCGAGCAGTACTTC CASSQDLGAGGSEQYF
TRBD2 TRBJ2-7 TRBV9 . TGTGCCAGCAGCGCAGAGGGCCTAGCGGGGGGGTACGAGCAGTACTTC CASSAEGLAGGYEQYF
. TRBJ1-1 TRBV11-3 . TGTGCCAGCAGCTTCTGGGGGGGGAAGGACACTGAAGCTTTCTTT CASSFWGGKDTEAFF
TRBD1 TRBJ1-1 TRBV5-1 few TGCGCCACCACCCAGGGGGCGGAAGTCCCCCCTCGTGAAGCTTTCTTT CATTQGAEVPPREAFF
. TRBJ2-2 TRBV30 . TGTGCCGCCGTAATTTCTCGAGTGAACACCGGGGAGCTGTTTTTT CAAVISRVNTGELFF
. TRBJ2-3 TRBV11-3 . TGTGCCAGCAGCTACAGGTACACAGATACGCAGTATTTT CASSYRYTDTQYF
TRBD2 TRBJ2-5 TRBV4-3 . TGCGCCAGCAGCCAAGATAGGGGACGGTGGGGGGGTAGCCAAGAGACCCAGTACTTC CASSQDRGRWGGSQETQYF
TRBD2 TRBJ2-1 TRBV7-3 . TGTGCCAGCAGCTTACTAGCGGGTGCCTACAATGAGCAGTTCTTC CASSLLAGAYNEQFF
. TRBJ1-5 TRBV27 . TGTGCCAGCAGTTTGGAAGGGGTTGACAATCAGCCCCAGCATTTT CASSLEGVDNQPQHF
. TRBJ2-5 TRBV25-1 . TGTGCCAGCAGTGAATGGTCAGGGGTAGAGACCCAGTACTTC CASSEWSGVETQYF
. TRBJ1-1 TRBV6-1 . TGTGCCAGCAGTCCCACCGGGGTAACTGAAGCTTTCTTT CASSPTGVTEAFF
TRBD2 TRBJ2-2 TRBV28 . TGTGCCAGCTGGACTAGCGGGACCACCGGGGAGCTGTTTTTT CASWTSGTTGELFF
TRBD1 TRBJ2-1 TRBV7-3 . TGTGCCAGCAGCTTGGGACAGAACTCCTACAATGAGCAGTTCTTC CASSLGQNSYNEQFF
. TRBJ2-6 TRBV28 . TGTGCCAGCAGTTTATGGTCAGGGTCTGGGGCCAACGTCCTGACTTTC CASSLWSGSGANVLTF
TRBD1 TRBJ1-2 TRBV6-5 once TGTGCCACCCGTCAGGGGGACAGCAGCTATGGCTACACCTTC CATRQGDSSYGYTF
TRBD1 TRBJ1-6 TRBV15 . TGTGCCACCAGCCCTACACGGGACAGACAATCACCCCTCCACTTT CATSPTRDRQSPLHF
. TRBJ1-1 TRBV6-1 . TGTGCCAGCAACCCCCACAGGGCTGAAGCTTTCTTT CASNPHRAEAFF
. TRBJ2-2 TRBV6-1 . TGTGCCAGCTCCCCTTTCCGCGAGAACACCGGGGAGCTGTTTTTT CASSPFRENTGELFF
TRBD2 TRBJ2-2 TRBV7-6 . TGTGCCAGCAGCTCCAGGGGACTAGCGGGCCGCACCGGGGAGCTGTTTTTT CASSSRGLAGRTGELFF
. TRBJ1-2 TRBV2 . TGTGCCAGCACCCGGGGACTTGCGGGCTACACCTTC CASTRGLAGYTF
. TRBJ2-1 TRBV4-1 . TGCGCCAGCAGCGAATTCAGGGGTAGTGTCGACAATGAGCAGTTCTTC CASSEFRGSVDNEQFF
. TRBJ1-2 TRBV11-3 . TGTGCCAGCAGCTTCTCGCAGGGCTACTATGGCTACACCTTC CASSFSQGYYGYTF
TRBD1 TRBJ1-1 TRBV19 . TGTGCCAGTTTGACAGGGTCGGGCACTGAAGCTTTCTTT CASLTGSGTEAFF
TRBD1 TRBJ2-5 TRBV27 . TGTGCCAGCAGTGCCGAACGGACAGGGGGCATGAAGACCCAGTACTTC CASSAERTGGMKTQYF
. TRBJ2-7 TRBV4-2 . TGTGCCAGCAGCCAAAATTACTACGAGCAGTACTTC CASSQNYYEQYF
. TRBJ2-7 TRBV29-1 . TGCAGCGTCCAGGGTAGTGGTTACGAGCAGTACTTC CSVQGSGYEQYF
TRBD2 TRBJ2-3 TRBV27 once TGTGCCAGCAGGTCCATGGGACTAGAGACAGATACGCAGTATTTT CASRSMGLETDTQYF
. TRBJ2-3 TRBV5-4 once TGTGCCAGCAGGGAAGGCGGGGTGCTAGATACGCAGTATTTT CASREGGVLDTQYF
TRBD1 TRBJ1-2 TRBV5-4 . TGTGCCAGCAGCTTGGAAGGGGGCATCGGCTACACCTTC CASSLEGGIGYTF
. TRBJ1-1 TRBV7-2 . TGTGCCAGCAGCTTACTAGATTTTGAAGCTTTCTTT CASSLLDFEAFF
TRBD1 TRBJ1-5 TRBV28 once TGTGCCAGCTACGGACAGGGGGCTGGTCAGCCCCAGCATTTT CASYGQGAGQPQHF
TRBD1 TRBJ2-1 TRBV5-1 . TGCGCCAGCAGGTGGGGACAGGGAAATGAGCAGTTCTTC CASRWGQGNEQFF
. TRBJ1-2 TRBV6-1 . TGTGCCAGCAGTCCTTCCACGGCTAACTATGGCTACACCTTC CASSPSTANYGYTF
. TRBJ2-5 TRBV7-3 . TGTGCCAGCAGCATTGACCGGGGGTCCGATCAGTACTTC CASSIDRGSDQYF
TRBD1 TRBJ1-5 TRBV6-6 . TGTGCCAGCACCAAAGACAGGGGCAATCAGCCCCAGCATTTT CASTKDRGNQPQHF
TRBD2 TRBJ2-3 TRBV5-5 . TGTGCCAGCAACCTAGCGGGAGGCGGCAGCGATACGCAGTATTTT CASNLAGGGSDTQYF
. TRBJ1-2 TRBV30 . TGTGCCTGGACCGAAACAGGTCATGGCTACACCTTC CAWTETGHGYTF
. TRBJ2-7 TRBV7-8 . TGTGCCAGCAGCTTAGGCGCGGGGTACGAGCAGTACTTC CASSLGAGYEQYF
TRBD1 TRBJ2-1 TRBV5-1 . TGCGCCAGCAGCTTGCCGGGACAGGTTATTAATGAGCAGTTCTTC CASSLPGQVINEQFF
TRBD1 TRBJ2-7 TRBV28 few TGTGCCAGCAGCCCCGGGGACAGGGACGAGCAGTACTTC CASSPGDRDEQYF
. TRBJ1-2 TRBV9 . TGTGCCAGCAGCGTAGCAGGGTATGGCTACACCTTC CASSVAGYGYTF
TRBD1 TRBJ1-1 TRBV7-6 once TGTGCCAGCAGCGGACCGGGACAGGGGAACACTGAAGCTTTCTTT CASSGPGQGNTEAFF
TRBD1 TRBJ2-2 TRBV5-1 . TGCGCCAGCAGCTTGGAGGGACAGGGTTGGGTCGCCGGGGAGCTGTTTTTT CASSLEGQGWVAGELFF
TRBD2 TRBJ2-5 TRBV19 once TGTGCCAGTAGTGCTAGAAACCCAGCGGGGTGGGGAGAGACCCAGTACTTC CASSARNPAGWGETQYF
. TRBJ2-1 TRBV11-2 . TGTGCCAGCAGCTTAAGTCAACGCCAGGGTAGGACCTACAATGAGCAGTTCTTC CASSLSQRQGRTYNEQFF